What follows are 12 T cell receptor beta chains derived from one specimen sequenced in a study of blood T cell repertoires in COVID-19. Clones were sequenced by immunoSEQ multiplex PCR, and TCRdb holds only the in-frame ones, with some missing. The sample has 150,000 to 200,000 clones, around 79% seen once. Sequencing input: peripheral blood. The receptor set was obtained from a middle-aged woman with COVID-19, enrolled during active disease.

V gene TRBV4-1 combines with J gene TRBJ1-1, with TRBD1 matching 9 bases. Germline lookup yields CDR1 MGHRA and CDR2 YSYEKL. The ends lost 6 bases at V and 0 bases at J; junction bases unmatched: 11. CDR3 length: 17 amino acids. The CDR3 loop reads CASRWGQGKKMNTEAFF. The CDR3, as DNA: TGCGCCAGCAGATGGGGACAGGGAAAAAAAATGAACACTGAAGCTTTCTTT.

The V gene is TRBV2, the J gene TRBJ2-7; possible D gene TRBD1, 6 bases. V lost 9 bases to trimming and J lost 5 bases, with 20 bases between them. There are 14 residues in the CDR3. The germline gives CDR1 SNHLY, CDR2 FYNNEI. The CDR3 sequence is CARATRGSSNEQYF. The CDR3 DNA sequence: TGTGCCAGAGCGACCAGGGGTTCTTCTAACGAGCAGTACTTC.

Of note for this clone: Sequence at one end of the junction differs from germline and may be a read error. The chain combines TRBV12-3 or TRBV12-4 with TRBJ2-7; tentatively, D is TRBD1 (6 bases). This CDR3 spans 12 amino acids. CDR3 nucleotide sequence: TGTGCCAGCAGTTCCACAGGGACCGCCGCTGACTTC. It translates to CASSSTGTAADF.

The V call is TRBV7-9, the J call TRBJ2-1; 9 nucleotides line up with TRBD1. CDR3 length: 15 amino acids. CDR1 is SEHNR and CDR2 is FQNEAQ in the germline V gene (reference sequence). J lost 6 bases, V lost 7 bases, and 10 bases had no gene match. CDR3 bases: TGTGCCAGCAATTTTGTCGGGACAGGGCGCAATGAGCAGTTCTTC. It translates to CASNFVGTGRNEQFF.

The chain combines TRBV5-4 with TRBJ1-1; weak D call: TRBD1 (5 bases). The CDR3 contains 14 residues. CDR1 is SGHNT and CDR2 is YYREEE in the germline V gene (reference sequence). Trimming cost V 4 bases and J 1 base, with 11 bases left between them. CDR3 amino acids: CASSLIGANTEAFF. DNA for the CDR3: TGTGCCAGCAGCCTCATTGGGGCGAACACTGAAGCTTTCTTT.

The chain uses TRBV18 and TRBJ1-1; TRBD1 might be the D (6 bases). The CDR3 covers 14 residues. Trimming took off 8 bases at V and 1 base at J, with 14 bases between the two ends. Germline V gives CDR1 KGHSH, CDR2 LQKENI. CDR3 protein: CASGGRGQNTEAFF. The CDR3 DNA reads TGTGCCAGCGGGGGCCGGGGCCAGAACACTGAAGCTTTCTTT.

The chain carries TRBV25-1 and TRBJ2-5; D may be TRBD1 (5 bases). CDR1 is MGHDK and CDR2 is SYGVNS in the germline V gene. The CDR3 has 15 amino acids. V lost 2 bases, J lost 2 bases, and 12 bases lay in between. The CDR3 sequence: CASSEGATIQETQYF. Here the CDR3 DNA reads TGTGCCAGCAGTGAAGGGGCCACTATTCAAGAGACCCAGTACTTC.

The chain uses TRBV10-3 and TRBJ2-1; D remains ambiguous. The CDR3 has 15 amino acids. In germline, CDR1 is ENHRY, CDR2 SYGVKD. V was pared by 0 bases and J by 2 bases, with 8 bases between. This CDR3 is CAISESLITYNEQFF. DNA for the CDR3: TGTGCCATCAGTGAGTCCCTAATAACCTACAATGAGCAGTTCTTC.

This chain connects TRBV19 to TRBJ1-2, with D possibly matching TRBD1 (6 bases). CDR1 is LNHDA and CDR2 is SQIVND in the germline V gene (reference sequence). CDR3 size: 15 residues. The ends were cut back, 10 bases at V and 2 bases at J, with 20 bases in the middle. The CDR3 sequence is CATTHLGQSNYGYTF. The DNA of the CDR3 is TGTGCCACCACACACCTAGGACAGTCAAACTATGGCTACACCTTC.

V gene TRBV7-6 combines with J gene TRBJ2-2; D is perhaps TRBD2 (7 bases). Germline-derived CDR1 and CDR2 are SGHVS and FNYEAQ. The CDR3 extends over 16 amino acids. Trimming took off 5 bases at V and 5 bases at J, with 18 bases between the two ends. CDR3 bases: TGTGCCAGCAGCCCGGGGGGCAGGGTCGGTACCGGGGAGCTGTTTTTT. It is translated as CASSPGGRVGTGELFF.

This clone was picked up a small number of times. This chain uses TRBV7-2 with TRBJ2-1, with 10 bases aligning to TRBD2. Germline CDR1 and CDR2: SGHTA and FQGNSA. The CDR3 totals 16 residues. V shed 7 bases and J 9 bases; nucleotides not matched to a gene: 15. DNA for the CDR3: TGTGCCAGCAAGACCCTAAGCGGGAGGGCCGGGAGTGAGCAGTTCTTC. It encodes CASKTLSGRAGSEQFF.

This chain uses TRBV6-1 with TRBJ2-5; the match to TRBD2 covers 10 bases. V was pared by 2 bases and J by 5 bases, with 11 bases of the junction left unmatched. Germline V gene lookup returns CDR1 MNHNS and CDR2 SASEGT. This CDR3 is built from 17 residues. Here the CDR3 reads CASSELTGLAGDETQYF. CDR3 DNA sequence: TGTGCCAGCAGTGAACTGACCGGGCTAGCGGGGGATGAGACCCAGTACTTC.